The following is a T cell receptor beta chain sequence with its context. Method: immunoSEQ multiplex PCR; TCRdb's copy keeps in-frame clones and lacks some. The top ten clones hold about 6.8% of a sample with about 180,000 clones, roughly 78% of them seen once. The entry originates in a study of blood T cell repertoires in COVID-19. Background on the study: From T cells, B-cell-depleted T cells, or PBMCs came the material, which was cDNA or gDNA.

CDR1 is WSHSY, CDR2 SAAADI, per germline. V trimming: 2 bases; J trimming: 2 bases; junction bases outside the gene matches: 5. The CDR3 runs 15 residues. The material sequenced was peripheral blood. The chain couples TRBV10-2 to TRBJ1-2, with 7 bases aligning to TRBD1. This TCR was recovered from a man aged 70 or older with active or convalescent COVID-19. DNA for the CDR3: TGCGCCAGCAGTGAGGGACAGGATCTAAACTATGGCTACACCTTC. Its protein product is CASSEGQDLNYGYTF.